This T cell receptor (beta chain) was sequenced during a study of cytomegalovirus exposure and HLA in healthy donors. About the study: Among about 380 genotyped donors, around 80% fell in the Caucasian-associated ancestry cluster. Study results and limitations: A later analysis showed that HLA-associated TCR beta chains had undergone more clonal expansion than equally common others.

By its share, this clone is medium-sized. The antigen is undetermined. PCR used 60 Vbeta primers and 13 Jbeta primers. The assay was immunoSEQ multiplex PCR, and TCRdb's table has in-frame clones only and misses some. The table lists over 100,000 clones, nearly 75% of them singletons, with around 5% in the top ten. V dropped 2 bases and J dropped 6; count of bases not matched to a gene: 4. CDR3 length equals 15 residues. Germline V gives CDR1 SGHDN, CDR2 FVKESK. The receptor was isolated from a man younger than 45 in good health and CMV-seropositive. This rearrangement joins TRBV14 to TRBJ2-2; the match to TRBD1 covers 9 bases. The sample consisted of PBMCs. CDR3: CASSQFRDRAGELFF. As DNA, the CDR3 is TGTGCCAGCAGCCAATTCCGGGACAGGGCCGGGGAGCTGTTTTTT.